This T cell receptor (beta chain) is drawn from a study of blood T cell repertoires in COVID-19. This CDR3 is built from 16 residues. Per germline, CDR1 MNHEY and CDR2 SVGEGT. Germline trimming cut 0 bases from V and 6 bases from J; bases unmatched to any gene: 6. Repertoires were generated with immunoSEQ multiplex PCR, while TCRdb's copy carries only in-frame clones and drops some. This table has over 85,000 clones, about 85% appearing once. J is TRBJ2-3 and V is TRBV6-2 or TRBV6-3; 10 bases line up with TRBD2. The TCR sequence derives from a human donor in a cohort sampled during active COVID-19. The sequenced material came from peripheral blood. The CDR3 region has the DNA TGTGCCAGCAGTTACTCGCAGCGGGGGGGCAGGGATACGCAGTATTTT. Residues: CASSYSQRGGRDTQYF.